The source of this T cell receptor (beta chain) is a study of cytomegalovirus exposure and HLA in healthy donors. The PCR had 60 Vbeta and 13 Jbeta primers. TCRdb's copy holds only in-frame clones and misses some; the assay was immunoSEQ multiplex PCR. Found here are 150,000 to 200,000 clones, roughly 80% of them singletons; the top ten hold around 4.7%. Study outcomes and limitations: After further analysis at a later stage, around 17,000 TCR beta sequences were associated with HLA alleles at 0.05 false discovery rate. Some public TCRs appeared in many individuals, while most sequences were rare.

The germline V gene has CDR1 MGHDK and CDR2 SYGVNS. Unmatched junction bases numbered 6, after V lost 4 bases and J lost 7 bases. This CDR3 contains 13 residues. As concerns this clone: Its antigen is not known.

The TCR was taken from a male donor in good health and CMV-seronegative. V and J are TRBV25-1 and TRBJ2-7; 8 bases align to TRBD1. The specimen sequenced was PBMCs. The CDR3 DNA sequence: TGTGCCAGCAGTGCCAGGGGGCATGGAGAGCAGTACTTC. Encoded protein: CASSARGHGEQYF.